A single sample is the source of the 4 T cell receptor beta chains below, sequenced in a study of T cell responses to AZD1222 COVID-19 vaccine. Libraries were prepared by immunoSEQ multiplex PCR; TCRdb keeps only in-frame clonotypes and omits some of them. The sample consists of 160,000 or so clones, just over 90% of them appearing once. The sequenced sample was peripheral blood, obtained on day 0 of MenACWY control vaccination. The receptors stem from an adult in good health.

This clone was picked up one time. The J gene is TRBJ2-2, the V gene TRBV7-3; 13 bases are shared with TRBD2. V shed 5 bases and J 5 bases; nucleotides not matched to a gene: 5. The CDR3 is 16 residues long. Germline CDR1 reads SGHTA; CDR2 reads FQGTGA. CDR3 sequence (DNA): TGTGCCAGCAGCCGGACTAGCGGGAGAGGGACCGGGGAGCTGTTTTTT. Translated: CASSRTSGRGTGELFF.

This CDR3 is CASSSGFYQETQYF. CDR3 DNA: TGTGCCAGCAGTTCCGGTTTCTACCAAGAGACCCAGTACTTC. The chain links TRBV7-2 to TRBJ2-5; no clear D. Trimming removed 6 bases from V and 0 bases from J, with 11 bases in between. Germline V gene data show CDR1 as SGHTA and CDR2 as FQGNSA. The CDR3 loop spans 14 amino acids.

The chain combines TRBV30 with TRBJ1-2; D is unclear. V lost 0 bases and J lost 8, with 10 bases in between. CDR3 length equals 12 residues. Germline CDR1 and CDR2: GTSNPN and SVGIG (reference sequence). CDR3 residues: CAWSVPGGGYTF. CDR3 sequence (DNA): TGTGCCTGGAGTGTACCTGGTGGGGGCTACACCTTC.

A remark on this clone: The junction shows a germline mismatch at one end, possibly a read error. This chain connects TRBV29-1 to TRBJ1-1; a possible D gene is TRBD1 (5 bases). The CDR3 is 13 amino acids. Germline V CDR1 and CDR2: SQVTM, ANQGSEA. CDR3 residues: CSVEGDSNTEAFF. For the CDR3, the DNA is TGCAGCGTCGAAGGAGACAGCAACACTGAAGCTTTCTTT.